Each of the 2 T cell receptor beta chains below was sequenced from the same sample in a study of blood T cell repertoires in COVID-19. Profiling relied on immunoSEQ multiplex PCR, and the TCRdb table lists in-frame clones only, not all of them. The repertoire holds 200,000 or so clones, with 86% as singletons. Sequenced material: PBMCs or T cells enriched from blood (not recorded which). The receptors come from a woman in her thirties or forties with acute COVID-19.

The chain carries TRBV5-1 and TRBJ1-2; no clear D. Germline-derived CDR1 and CDR2 are SGHRS and YFSETQ. The CDR3 sequence is 14 residues long. V gave up 5 bases and J gave up 2 bases, with 13 bases separating them. The CDR3 here is CASSRAAGNYGYTF. The CDR3, as DNA: TGCGCCAGCAGTCGGGCAGCGGGCAACTATGGCTACACCTTC.

The chain uses TRBV5-1 and TRBJ1-6; D is perhaps TRBD1 (6 bases). V was trimmed by 5 bases and J by 9 bases, leaving 24 bases between them. The CDR3 has 17 amino acids. Germline V gene lookup returns CDR1 SGHRS and CDR2 YFSETQ. This CDR3 is CASSRDQGKGVSSPLHF. The CDR3, as DNA: TGCGCCAGCAGTCGAGACCAGGGAAAGGGGGTTTCTTCACCCCTCCACTTT.